Shown below are 17 T cell receptor beta chains from a single sample sequenced in a study of blood T cells in healthy people across ages. Using a J-beta primer mix together with a sample-barcoded 5' primer, a second PCR was run for roughly 6 to 11 cycles. Using its own MiXCR run on the 5' RACE reads, TCRdb lists one record per CDR3 protein. The sample contains about 2 million distinct CDR3 sequences, roughly 49% of which appear only once. Material: blood. Source of these receptors: a middle-aged woman in good health.

V usage is TRBV7-2 and J usage is TRBJ1-2; D is undetermined. Germline CDR1 and CDR2: SGHTA and FQGNSA. The CDR3 loop spans 15 amino acids. Trimming cost V 1 base and J 1 base, with 10 bases left between them. As DNA, the CDR3 is TGTGCCAGCAGCTTAGATCGTGGTTATAACTATGGCTACACCTTC. This codes for CASSLDRGYNYGYTF.

This clonotype came up a few times. The chain links TRBV4-3 to TRBJ2-3; the D is unclear. The CDR3 has 15 residues. Trimming pared 4 bases from V and 1 base from J, leaving 12 bases between. Germline CDR1 and CDR2: LGHNA and YSLEER. Written as DNA, the CDR3 is TGCGCCAGCAGCCTGGAGCGTTTAGGCACAGATACGCAGTATTTT. This gives the protein CASSLERLGTDTQYF.

V and J are TRBV6-6 and TRBJ2-7; TRBD1 agrees at 10 bases. This CDR3 is 15 amino acids long. V lost 6 bases to trimming and J lost 2 bases; unmatched junction nucleotides: 7. Germline lookup yields CDR1 MNHNY and CDR2 SVGAGI (reference sequence). CDR3 DNA sequence: TGTGCCAGCAGCCAACTGGGGACAGGGGCCTACGAGCAGTACTTC. It is translated as CASSQLGTGAYEQYF.

This chain connects TRBV24-1 to TRBJ2-1; D not resolved. This CDR3 is built from 13 residues. Germline CDR1 KGHDR, CDR2 SFDVKD. V lost 8 bases and J 6 bases, leaving 13 bases between the germline ends. CDR3: CATTSREVNEQFF. The CDR3 DNA is TGTGCCACCACATCCCGCGAGGTCAATGAGCAGTTCTTC.

The J gene is TRBJ2-7, the V gene TRBV7-9, with D possibly matching TRBD1 (5 bases). The CDR3 consists of 14 residues. V lost 10 bases and J lost 2, with 18 bases in between. The germline CDR1 and CDR2 sequences are SEHNR and FQNEAQ (reference sequence). The CDR3 loop reads CATLMTATPYEQYF. The CDR3 DNA sequence: TGTGCCACCCTTATGACAGCAACGCCCTACGAGCAGTACTTC. The full variable domain, its missing parts supplied by reference TRBV7-9 and TRBJ2-7, is DTGVSQNPRHKITKRGQNVTFRCDPISEHNRLYWYRQTLGQGPEFLTYFQNEAQLEKSRLLSDRFSAERPKGSFSTLEIQRTEQGDSAMYLCATLMTATPYEQYFGPGTRLTVT.

V is TRBV15 and J is TRBJ1-2; D gene uncertain. CDR3 length: 16 amino acids. V lost 3 bases and J 3 bases, leaving 17 bases between the germline ends. Germline V gene sequence: CDR1 LNHNV, CDR2 YYDKDF (reference sequence). CDR3 nucleotide sequence: TGTGCCACCAGCAGGGGTAGAAATATGGTAGACTATGGCTACACCTTC. Its translation is CATSRGRNMVDYGYTF.

The V call is TRBV5-1, the J call TRBJ2-1; D may be TRBD2 (6 bases). V lost 6 bases, J lost 5 bases, and 15 bases lay in between. The length of the CDR3 is 14 residues. Germline V gene lookup returns CDR1 SGHRS and CDR2 YFSETQ. The CDR3 sequence is CASTPGLADNEQFF. The CDR3 DNA reads as TGCGCCAGCACCCCAGGGTTAGCGGACAATGAGCAGTTCTTC.

This clonotype was seen once. The chain is built from TRBV10-3 and TRBJ2-7, with D maybe TRBD1 (5 bases). V was clipped by 8 bases and J by 0 bases, with 11 bases between them. CDR3 length: 13 amino acids. Germline lookup yields CDR1 ENHRY and CDR2 SYGVKD. The CDR3 spells CAIGDRSSYEQYF. The CDR3 bases are TGTGCCATCGGCGACAGAAGCTCCTACGAGCAGTACTTC.

The CDR3 sequence is CASSYSITAGSEQYF. The CDR3 bases are TGTGCCAGCAGTTACTCGATAACCGCCGGATCCGAGCAGTACTTC. The V gene is TRBV6-6, the J gene TRBJ2-7; no reliable D call. Trimming removed 0 bases from V and 6 bases from J, with 15 bases in between. The CDR3 extends over 15 amino acids. Germline lookup yields CDR1 MNHNY and CDR2 SVGAGI (reference sequence).

The chain combines TRBV6-2 or TRBV6-3 with TRBJ2-1; D uncertain. Germline CDR1 reads MNHEY; CDR2 reads SVGEGT. The CDR3 has 15 amino acids. Deletions cut 5 bases from V and 0 bases from J, with 11 bases between. The CDR3: CASSHTPSSYNEQFF. The CDR3 coding sequence is TGTGCCAGCAGTCATACCCCCAGCTCCTACAATGAGCAGTTCTTC.

This sequence joins TRBV12-3 or TRBV12-4 and TRBJ1-4; 7 bases are a match to TRBD1. The CDR3 consists of 15 residues. The ends lost 3 bases at V and 2 bases at J; junction bases unmatched: 3. CDR3 sequence reads: CASSFKGATNEKLFF. CDR3 in DNA: TGTGCCAGCAGTTTTAAGGGGGCGACTAATGAAAAACTGTTTTTT.

CDR3 DNA sequence: TGCGCCAGCAGCCCCCAAGGTAAAGAGGGCACGCACGAGCAGTACTTC. Amino acids: CASSPQGKEGTHEQYF. The chain combines TRBV4-3 with TRBJ2-7; weak D call: TRBD2 (5 bases). The V end lost 4 bases, the J end lost 5 bases, and 21 bases lay between the germline ends. The CDR3 loop spans 16 amino acids. CDR1 and CDR2 from the germline V gene are LGHNA and YSLEER.

This clonotype was counted only a few times. V is TRBV6-2 or TRBV6-3 and J is TRBJ2-6, with D tentatively TRBD1 (5 bases). V was trimmed by 6 bases and J by 0 bases, leaving 12 bases between them. Germline CDR1 MNHEY, CDR2 SVGEGT. The CDR3 has 16 amino acids. CDR3 bases: TGTGCCAGCAGCCCCGGACACCTCTCTGGGGCCAACGTCCTGACTTTC. Translation: CASSPGHLSGANVLTF.

The rearrangement links TRBV20-1 to TRBJ2-4; D gene unclear. The DNA end is a closer match to TRBJ2-7, so the J assignment may be wrong. CDR1 is DFQATT, CDR2 SNEGSKA, per germline (reference sequence). This CDR3 comprises 15 residues. CDR3 loop: CSARDLGQSDYEQYF. Here the CDR3 DNA reads TGCAGTGCTAGAGATCTAGGGCAGTCCGACTACGAGCAGTACTTC.

J is TRBJ2-5 and V is TRBV7-2; TRBD2 matches 7 bases. The germline V gene encodes CDR1 SGHTA and CDR2 FQGNSA. J was trimmed by 2 bases and V by 5 bases; bases with no gene match: 5. This CDR3 is built from 14 residues. Here the CDR3 reads CASSRLAWQETQYF. The CDR3 DNA is TGTGCCAGCAGCCGACTAGCCTGGCAAGAGACCCAGTACTTC.

This clonotype was observed a few times. The V and J genes are TRBV7-3 and TRBJ2-3, with D perhaps being TRBD1 or TRBD2 (5 bases each). V lost 4 bases to trimming and J lost 1 base, with 21 bases between them. The CDR3 is 18 residues long. Germline-derived CDR1 and CDR2 are SGHTA and FQGTGA. The CDR3 sequence is CASSSPLGRTPGTDTQYF. CDR3 nucleotide sequence: TGTGCCAGCAGCTCGCCATTGGGACGAACCCCGGGCACAGATACGCAGTATTTT.

This chain joins TRBV7-9 and TRBJ2-5; D is unresolved. CDR1 and CDR2 from the germline V gene are SEHNR and FQNEAQ (reference sequence). V was cut by 4 bases and J by 2 bases, with 11 bases left in between. The CDR3 totals 14 residues. In DNA, the CDR3 is TGTGCCAGCAGCTCCGGCGCTGAGCAAGAGACCCAGTACTTC. Its translation: CASSSGAEQETQYF.